The next 30 T cell receptor beta chains were all read from a single sample in a study of vaccination effects on CD4 cells after COVID-19. Assay used: immunoSEQ multiplex PCR; TCRdb lists only in-frame clones, some missing. The sample lists around 79,000 clones; 78% were seen once. These receptors have no known antigen. Antigen-specific CD4+ T cells were expanded with viral peptide pools in the ViraFEST assay before sequencing. Around day 10 of culture, CD4+ T cells were separated out. People in the vaccine group had not been infected with SARS-CoV-2 before, and their nucleocapsid antibodies were negative. This specimen consisted of CD4+ T cells from PBMCs cultured with SARS-CoV-2 spike peptides, obtained before COVID-19 vaccination. The receptors originated from a human donor who received a COVID-19 vaccine.

The gene calls are TRBV5-1 and TRBJ1-1; no reliable D call. The CDR3 loop spans 14 amino acids. CDR1 and CDR2 from the germline V gene are SGHRS and YFSETQ. V was clipped by 4 bases and J by 0 bases, with 10 bases between them. The CDR3 bases are TGCGCCAGCAGCCCTACAGATTTGAACACTGAAGCTTTCTTT. Protein sequence: CASSPTDLNTEAFF.

This chain joins TRBV15 and TRBJ2-3, with 7 positions matching TRBD1. CDR1 is LNHNV, CDR2 YYDKDF, per germline (reference sequence). CDR3 length: 17 residues. J was trimmed by 2 bases and V by 1 base; bases with no gene match: 9. CDR3 bases: TGTGCCACCAGCAGAGGAAAAGGACAGGCCCACACAGATACGCAGTATTTT. Translation: CATSRGKGQAHTDTQYF.

The chain joins TRBV14 to TRBJ2-7; a weak D match, TRBD2 (6 bases). Germline loops: CDR1 SGHDN, CDR2 FVKESK. V was trimmed by 2 bases and J by 0 bases, leaving 14 bases between them. The CDR3 sequence is 16 residues long. The CDR3 nucleotides are TGTGCCAGCAGCCAAACGAGCGGGCCAAGCTCCTACGAGCAGTACGTC. This encodes CASSQTSGPSSYEQYV.

This chain uses TRBV3-1 (or the pseudogene TRBV3-2) with TRBJ1-2, with D hard to call. Trimming took 1 base from V and 0 from J, leaving 9 bases between them. The CDR3 has 15 residues. The germline CDR1 and CDR2 sequences are LGHDT and YNNKEL (reference sequence). In DNA form, the CDR3 reads TGTGCCAGCAGCCAAGGTCGTGCAGCTAACTATGGCTACACCTTC. Translated, it gives CASSQGRAANYGYTF.

This clone was recorded only once. The V call is TRBV5-1, the J call TRBJ1-4; TRBD1 is a possible D gene (6 bases). Germline-derived CDR1 and CDR2 are SGHRS and YFSETQ. The CDR3 spans 15 residues. The ends were cut back, 1 base at V and 8 bases at J, with 15 bases in the middle. The CDR3 protein is CASSLWGGEGEKLFF. The CDR3 nucleotides read TGCGCCAGCAGCTTGTGGGGGGGCGAAGGGGAAAAACTGTTTTTT.

V gene TRBV28 combines with J gene TRBJ2-6; a possible D gene is TRBD1 (5 bases). Trimming stripped 2 bases from V and 2 bases from J, with 10 bases between. CDR1 is MDHEN, CDR2 SYDVKM, per germline. CDR3 length: 16 amino acids. The CDR3 loop reads CASSLGIRAGANVLTF. CDR3 nucleotides: TGTGCCAGCAGTTTAGGTATCAGGGCTGGGGCCAACGTCCTGACTTTC.

This clone occurred a few times. This CDR3 is CASSPTDRGVSNTEAFF. The CDR3 region has the DNA TGTGCCAGCTCACCAACCGACAGGGGAGTTTCGAACACTGAAGCTTTCTTT. This chain joins TRBV18 and TRBJ1-1, with 8 bases aligning to TRBD1. CDR1 KGHSH and CDR2 LQKENI come from the germline V gene. The CDR3 extends over 17 amino acids. The V gene end was trimmed by 2 bases and the J gene end by 1 base; junction bases not matched to a gene: 9.

Only one count was recorded for this clone. The chain carries TRBV2 and TRBJ2-6; D not certain. Germline V gene sequence: CDR1 SNHLY, CDR2 FYNNEI. The CDR3 length is 15 residues. The germline V and J ends were trimmed by 3 bases and 4 bases, with 10 bases remaining between them. The CDR3 is CASSDSPAGANVLTF. CDR3 in DNA: TGTGCCAGCAGTGACTCCCCTGCCGGGGCCAACGTCCTGACTTTC.

V is TRBV19 and J is TRBJ2-3; a weak D match, TRBD2 (5 bases). V was pared by 3 bases and J by 2 bases, with 12 bases between. The CDR3 length is 15 residues. CDR1 is LNHDA, CDR2 SQIVND, per germline (reference sequence). As DNA, the CDR3 is TGTGCCAGTAGTATTCCCAGCGGACTCACAGATACGCAGTATTTT. Protein product: CASSIPSGLTDTQYF.

The J gene is TRBJ1-5, the V gene TRBV6-5; D possibly corresponds to TRBD1 (5 bases). Germline values: CDR1 MNHEY, CDR2 SVGAGI. The CDR3 has 13 amino acids. Trimming removed 5 bases from V and 3 bases from J, with 8 bases in between. The CDR3 sequence is CASSRQINQPQHF. CDR3 DNA: TGTGCCAGCAGTCGACAGATCAATCAGCCCCAGCATTTT.

This clone was found a few times. The chain employs TRBV6-5 and TRBJ1-1; D gene uncertain. With 6 bases removed from V and 1 base from J, the gap between germline ends came to 9 bases. There are 13 residues in the CDR3. Germline CDR1 reads MNHEY; CDR2 reads SVGAGI. CDR3 nucleotides: TGTGCCAGCAGGGCACGCCCGAACACTGAAGCTTTCTTT. This sequence encodes CASRARPNTEAFF.

This chain uses TRBV5-1 with TRBJ2-2; 7 bases fit TRBD2. Trimming removed 2 bases from V and 4 bases from J; junction bases left unmatched: 5. Germline CDR1 is SGHRS and CDR2 is YFSETQ. The CDR3 consists of 15 residues. CDR3 bases: TGCGCCAGCAGCTTACCAGCGGGGACCACCGGGGAGCTGTTTTTT. Amino acid sequence: CASSLPAGTTGELFF.

V is TRBV28 and J is TRBJ1-1, with D perhaps TRBD1 (6 bases). V lost 3 bases to trimming and J lost 5 bases, with 22 bases between them. This CDR3 has 17 amino acids. Germline values: CDR1 MDHEN, CDR2 SYDVKM. CDR3 in amino acids: CASSFMTKGGGGTEAFF. DNA of the CDR3: TGTGCCAGCAGTTTCATGACCAAGGGGGGCGGAGGGACTGAAGCTTTCTTT. The full variable domain, rest sourced from reference TRBV28 and TRBJ1-1, is DVKVTQSSRYLVKRTGEKVFLECVQDMDHENMFWYRQDPGLGLRLIYFSYDVKMKEKGDIPEGYSVSREKKERFSLILESASTNQTSMYLCASSFMTKGGGGTEAFFGQGTRLTVV.

The table lists this clone with a few counts. CDR3 bases: TGTGCCACAGGGACTCCCACCGGGGAGCTGTTTTTT. Translating it yields CATGTPTGELFF. The rearrangement links TRBV18 to TRBJ2-2; D is perhaps TRBD2 (6 bases). Per the germline V gene, CDR1 is KGHSH and CDR2 is LQKENI. CDR3 length: 12 amino acids. Trimming left V 10 bases short and J 4 bases short, with 10 bases between.

This chain connects TRBV5-1 to TRBJ2-5; a weak D match, TRBD2 (6 bases). This CDR3 comprises 14 residues. Germline CDR1 SGHRS, CDR2 YFSETQ. V lost 0 bases and J 4 bases, leaving 10 bases between the germline ends. The CDR3 is CASSLAVSGETQYF. Here the CDR3 DNA reads TGCGCCAGCAGCTTGGCGGTTAGCGGAGAGACCCAGTACTTC.

This chain links TRBV7-9 with TRBJ2-5, with 7 bases that match TRBD2. The CDR3 has 18 amino acids. Germline V gives CDR1 SEHNR, CDR2 FQNEAQ (reference sequence). Losses at the gene ends were 4 bases for V and 0 bases for J; bases not matched to a gene: 14. CDR3 DNA sequence: TGTGCCAGCAGCTCCTCCCGTAGTTCGCGGGGGAACCAAGAGACCCAGTACTTC. Encoded protein: CASSSSRSSRGNQETQYF. Using reference TRBV7-9 and TRBJ2-5 for the parts outside the CDR3, the full variable domain is DTGVSQNPRHKITKRGQNVTFRCDPISEHNRLYWYRQTLGQGPEFLTYFQNEAQLEKSRLLSDRFSAERPKGSFSTLEIQRTEQGDSAMYLCASSSSRSSRGNQETQYFGPGTRLLVL.

This sequence joins TRBV4-2 and TRBJ2-1; D is unclear. Germline V gene data show CDR1 as LGHNA and CDR2 as YNFKEQ. The CDR3 is made up of 12 amino acids. Trimming left V 1 base short and J 7 bases short, with 5 bases between. The CDR3 protein is CASSQARNEQFF. In DNA, the CDR3 is TGTGCCAGCAGCCAAGCTAGGAATGAGCAGTTCTTC.

The V call is TRBV5-8, the J call TRBJ2-3; D tentatively fits TRBD1 or TRBD2 (6 bases each). This CDR3 has 13 amino acids. Deletions cut 7 bases from V and 3 bases from J, with 12 bases between. Germline loops: CDR1 SGHTS, CDR2 YDEGEE. CDR3 region: CASPRRGTDTQYF. CDR3 sequence (DNA): TGTGCCAGCCCCCGGAGGGGGACAGATACGCAGTATTTT.

The rearrangement joins TRBV2 to TRBJ2-5; 7 bases match TRBD1. Trimming cost V 7 bases and J 5 bases; bases outside gene matches: 7. Germline V gives CDR1 SNHLY, CDR2 FYNNEI. This CDR3 comprises 13 residues. The CDR3 here is CASTVDRMETQYF. The CDR3 DNA reads TGTGCCAGCACCGTGGACAGGATGGAGACCCAGTACTTC.

CDR3 sequence reads: CASSQPLRTGIGELFF. The DNA of the CDR3 is TGCGCCAGCAGCCAACCCCTCAGGACAGGGATCGGGGAGCTGTTTTTT. J is TRBJ2-2 and V is TRBV4-1; 8 bases are shared with TRBD1. CDR1 is MGHRA, CDR2 YSYEKL, per germline. The CDR3 consists of 16 residues. J lost 7 bases, V lost 2 bases, and 9 bases had no gene match.

The chain carries TRBV2 and TRBJ1-2, with D perhaps matching TRBD1 (5 bases). Germline values: CDR1 SNHLY, CDR2 FYNNEI. The CDR3 length is 11 residues. Trimming left V 8 bases short and J 5 bases short, with 9 bases between. The CDR3 reads CASEQGYGYTF. In nucleotides, the CDR3 is TGTGCCAGCGAGCAGGGATATGGCTACACCTTC.

The sample holds a few counts of this clone. The chain uses TRBV7-8 and TRBJ1-5, with 10 bases aligning to TRBD1. The CDR3 spans 16 residues. The V segment lost 5 bases and the J segment 1 base; nucleotides outside the gene matches: 5. Germline values: CDR1 SGHVS, CDR2 FQNEAQ. CDR3 amino acids: CASSVPGQGSNQPQHF. CDR3 coding DNA: TGTGCCAGCAGCGTTCCGGGACAGGGGAGCAATCAGCCCCAGCATTTT. Full variable domain (remainder filled in from reference TRBV7-8 and TRBJ1-5): GAGVSQSPRYKVAKRGQDVALRCDPISGHVSLFWYQQALGQGPEFLTYFQNEAQLDKSGLPSDRFFAERPEGSVSTLKIQRTQQEDSAVYLCASSVPGQGSNQPQHFGDGTRLSIL.

J is TRBJ2-6 and V is TRBV5-1; possibly TRBD2 for D (6 bases). This CDR3 contains 16 residues. Trimming left V 4 bases short and J 0 bases short, with 11 bases between. The germline V gene encodes CDR1 SGHRS and CDR2 YFSETQ. CDR3 sequence reads: CASSGGGTSGANVLTF. The CDR3 region has the DNA TGCGCCAGCAGCGGTGGAGGGACCTCTGGGGCCAACGTCCTGACTTTC.

The chain has TRBV7-9 and TRBJ2-7; the match to TRBD1 covers 10 bases. Looked up from germline, CDR1 is SEHNR and CDR2 is FQNEAQ (reference sequence). V shed 5 bases and J 7 bases; nucleotides not matched to a gene: 11. This CDR3 comprises 15 residues. The DNA of the CDR3 is TGTGCCAGCAGCCTATCGGGACAGGGGTTTGGGGAGCAGTACGTC. Amino acids: CASSLSGQGFGEQYV.

This clone has only a few counts. This CDR3 is CASSRPQGITTEAFF. In DNA, the CDR3 is TGTGCCAGCAGCCGGCCACAGGGTATTACGACTGAAGCTTTCTTT. V and J are TRBV7-2 and TRBJ1-1; maybe TRBD1 (6 bases). CDR3 length: 15 amino acids. The V end lost 5 bases, the J end lost 5 bases, and 18 bases lay between the germline ends. Germline V gives CDR1 SGHTA, CDR2 FQGNSA. The full variable domain, rest sourced from reference TRBV7-2 and TRBJ1-1, is GAGVSQSPSNKVTEKGKDVELRCDPISGHTALYWYRQSLGQGLEFLIYFQGNSAPDKSGLPSDRFSAERTGGSVSTLTIQRTQQEDSAVYLCASSRPQGITTEAFFGQGTRLTVV.

The chain has TRBV5-5 and TRBJ2-6; weak D call: TRBD1 (6 bases). Germline lookup yields CDR1 SGHKS and CDR2 YYEKEE (reference sequence). This CDR3 spans 17 amino acids. Trimming removed 1 base at V and 0 bases at J, with 11 bases between. The CDR3 reads CASSLTGRSSGANVLTF. CDR3 sequence (DNA): TGTGCCAGCAGCTTGACAGGGCGCTCCTCTGGGGCCAACGTCCTGACTTTC.

The table lists this clone with a few counts. The chain has TRBV5-1 and TRBJ1-1, with 7 bases fitting TRBD1. The V segment lost 4 bases and the J segment 4 bases; nucleotides outside the gene matches: 7. Germline CDR1 reads SGHRS; CDR2 reads YFSETQ. There are 14 residues in the CDR3. The CDR3 coding sequence is TGCGCCAGCAGCCAGATCCCAGGGGGCACTGAAGCTTTCTTT. Translation gives CASSQIPGGTEAFF.

The J gene is TRBJ1-1, the V gene TRBV13; a weak D match, TRBD1 (6 bases). This CDR3 comprises 13 residues. V was trimmed by 6 bases and J by 5 bases, leaving 13 bases between them. The germline V gene encodes CDR1 PRHDT and CDR2 FYEKMQ (reference sequence). This CDR3 is CASRYTGSTEAFF. The CDR3 DNA sequence: TGTGCCAGCAGGTATACAGGGTCTACTGAAGCTTTCTTT.

The chain has TRBV28 and TRBJ2-5; D remains ambiguous. The ends were cut back, 5 bases at V and 4 bases at J, with 8 bases in the middle. Germline lookup yields CDR1 MDHEN and CDR2 SYDVKM. This CDR3 comprises 12 residues. The CDR3 here is CASSNLGETQYF. CDR3 sequence (DNA): TGTGCCAGCAGTAATCTCGGAGAGACCCAGTACTTC.

This chain links TRBV6-5 with TRBJ2-3, with D maybe TRBD2 (6 bases). The V end lost 4 bases, the J end lost 1 base, and 9 bases lay between the germline ends. The CDR3 extends over 14 amino acids. Germline V CDR1 and CDR2: MNHEY, SVGAGI. The CDR3 DNA reads TGTGCCAGCAGTTCCCAGCGGGGCACAGATACGCAGTATTTT. As protein: CASSSQRGTDTQYF.